The 15 T cell receptor beta chains given below trace back to one sample, sequenced in a study of T cells in Graves' hyperthyroidism and ophthalmopathy. It was RNA transcripts that yielded the amplified TCR beta CDR3 regions. The TCR CDR3 was amplified in a first-round RT-PCR using the HTBI primer set. Each CDR3 protein is one row after TCRdb ran MiXCR on the multiplex PCR reads. Of fewer than 750,000 distinct CDR3 sequences listed, under 60% were seen once; the top ten hold approximately 8.4%. Sequenced input: peripheral blood or thyroid tissue (not recorded which). All receptors come from a woman between 18 and 29 years old with Graves' hyperthyroidism.

Ten or more counts support this clonotype. The genes are TRBV29-1 and TRBJ1-2; possibly TRBD1 for D (5 bases). The CDR3 sequence is 12 residues long. Germline V gene lookup returns CDR1 SQVTM and CDR2 ANQGSEA. V was shortened by 3 bases and J by 5 bases, with 10 bases between the two germline ends. CDR3 DNA: TGCAGCGTTGACCAGGGTTGGTATGGCTACACCTTC. Translating it yields CSVDQGWYGYTF.

The rearrangement links TRBV7-3 to TRBJ2-7; D is undetermined. V lost 4 bases and J lost 2, with 12 bases in between. The CDR3 has 14 residues. Germline CDR1 and CDR2: SGHTA and FQGTGA. CDR3 region: CASSSTGRTYEQYF. The CDR3 nucleotides read TGTGCCAGCAGCTCCACCGGTCGAACCTACGAGCAGTACTTC.

This clonotype was recorded at least ten times. The chain combines TRBV29-1 with TRBJ1-4; the D is unclear. The CDR3 runs to 12 residues. Trimming took off 3 bases at V and 5 bases at J, with 7 bases between the two ends. The V gene's germline CDR1 is SQVTM and CDR2 ANQGSEA. The CDR3: CSVERENEKLFF. The CDR3 coding sequence is TGCAGCGTTGAGCGGGAGAATGAAAAACTGTTTTTT.

This clonotype was observed a handful of times. This chain uses TRBV4-1 with TRBJ1-3; no clear D gene. V lost 0 bases and J lost 0, with 9 bases in between. This CDR3 is 16 amino acids long. The germline CDR1 and CDR2 sequences are MGHRA and YSYEKL. The CDR3 region has the DNA TGCGCCAGCAGCCAAGAGAGCCAGAGCTCTGGAAACACCATATATTTT. Translating gives CASSQESQSSGNTIYF.

This clonotype was found many times. This chain joins TRBV7-2 and TRBJ2-7, with TRBD1 matching 8 bases. J lost 1 base, V lost 9 bases, and 5 bases had no gene match. Looked up from germline, CDR1 is SGHTA and CDR2 is FQGNSA. The CDR3 is 13 residues long. As DNA, the CDR3 is TGTGCCAGTCGACAGGGGAGATCCTACGAGCAGTACTTC. It codes for CASRQGRSYEQYF. The whole variable domain, filled in from reference TRBV7-2 and TRBJ2-7, reads GAGVSQSPSNKVTEKGKDVELRCDPISGHTALYWYRQSLGQGLEFLIYFQGNSAPDKSGLPSDRFSAERTGGSVSTLTIQRTQQEDSAVYLCASRQGRSYEQYFGPGTRLTVT.

This clonotype was detected a few times. V is TRBV18 and J is TRBJ1-6; unclear D gene. The germline V gene has CDR1 KGHSH and CDR2 LQKENI. The V end was cut by 4 bases, the J end by 4 bases, with 14 bases between. This CDR3 is built from 16 residues. CDR3 bases: TGTGCCAGCTCACGCCTGACTGAACCGTATAATTCACCCCTCCACTTT. This encodes CASSRLTEPYNSPLHF. Full variable domain (rest looked up from reference TRBV18 and TRBJ1-6): NAGVMQNPRHLVRRRGQEARLRCSPMKGHSHVYWYRQLPEEGLKFMVYLQKENIIDESGMPKERFSAEFPKEGPSILRIQQVVRGDSAAYFCASSRLTEPYNSPLHFGNGTRLTVT.

The chain employs TRBV2 and TRBJ1-4, with TRBD1 identical over 7 bases. CDR1 and CDR2 from the germline V gene are SNHLY and FYNNEI. CDR3 length: 12 amino acids. This chain's CDR3 is CAWTGTNEKLFF. The CDR3 coding sequence is TGTGCTTGGACAGGAACTAATGAAAAACTGTTTTTT.

Many counts were recorded for this clonotype. The chain employs TRBV20-1 and TRBJ2-5, with TRBD1 matching over 11 bases. Unmatched junction bases numbered 7, after V lost 6 bases and J lost 1 base. The germline V gene encodes CDR1 DFQATT and CDR2 SNEGSKA (reference sequence). The CDR3 has 15 residues. The CDR3 nucleotides read TGCAGTGCGCAAACCGGGACAGGGGGCCAAGAGACCCAGTACTTC. Translating gives CSAQTGTGGQETQYF.

In its sample, this clonotype was seen a few times. The chain couples TRBV7-9 to TRBJ2-1, with D perhaps TRBD1 (6 bases). Looked up from germline, CDR1 is SEHNR and CDR2 is FQNEAQ (reference sequence). Between the trimmed V and J ends, which lost 3 bases and 6 bases, there was a span of 12 bases. This CDR3 spans 14 amino acids. Here the CDR3 DNA reads TGTGCCAGCAGCTTTGACGGGACACTCAATGAGCAGTTCTTC. Amino acid sequence: CASSFDGTLNEQFF.

The chain uses TRBV20-1 and TRBJ1-5; unclear D gene. The CDR3 is made up of 10 amino acids. Trimming stripped 5 bases from V and 9 bases from J, with 8 bases between. In germline, CDR1 is DFQATT, CDR2 SNEGSKA (reference sequence). In DNA form, the CDR3 reads TGCAGTGCTCCAAACGGGCCCCAGCATTTT. This translates into CSAPNGPQHF.

The table lists this clonotype with a few counts. The V gene is TRBV30, the J gene TRBJ2-5; D gene ambiguous. This CDR3 has 10 residues. Looked up from germline, CDR1 is GTSNPN and CDR2 is SVGIG (reference sequence). Trimming took off 3 bases at V and 5 bases at J, with 4 bases between the two ends. CDR3 region: CAWRGETQYF. DNA for the CDR3: TGTGCCTGGAGGGGGGAGACCCAGTACTTC.

This clonotype was counted many times. The chain carries TRBV7-6 and TRBJ1-4; D may be TRBD1 (5 bases). The CDR3 length is 15 residues. V gave up 6 bases and J gave up 6 bases, with 17 bases separating them. Per the germline V gene, CDR1 is SGHVS and CDR2 is FNYEAQ. As DNA, the CDR3 is TGTGCCAGCAGGGGGGGACTCGGGCAAGATGAAAAACTGTTTTTT. It translates to CASRGGLGQDEKLFF.

This clonotype was seen a handful of times. The rearrangement uses TRBV29-1 and TRBJ2-2, with 13 bases fitting TRBD2. This CDR3 has 16 amino acids. CDR1 is SQVTM and CDR2 is ANQGSEA in the germline V gene. With V trimmed by 6 bases and J by 5 bases, 9 bases remained unmatched. As DNA, the CDR3 is TGCAGCGTGGCTATTGGACTAGCGGGAGCTACCGGGGAGCTGTTTTTT. Translating gives CSVAIGLAGATGELFF.

This clonotype was detected many times. J is TRBJ1-1 and V is TRBV6-5; 7 positions agree with TRBD1. Germline V gene sequence: CDR1 MNHEY, CDR2 SVGAGI. J was trimmed by 5 bases and V by 2 bases; bases with no gene match: 5. CDR3 length: 14 residues. The DNA for the CDR3 is TGTGCCAGCAGTTACGCCAGGGGGGAGACTGAAGCTTTCTTT. It translates to CASSYARGETEAFF.

This clonotype was counted many times. The chain is built from TRBV7-2 and TRBJ2-7, with D tentatively TRBD2 (5 bases). This CDR3 has 15 residues. CDR1 is SGHTA, CDR2 FQGNSA, per germline. V was clipped by 1 base and J by 0 bases, with 10 bases between them. The CDR3 reads CASSLDPGNSYEQYF. As DNA, the CDR3 is TGTGCCAGCAGCTTAGACCCGGGGAACTCCTACGAGCAGTACTTC.